A selection of T cell receptor beta chains follows, all from one sample in a study of technical replicates of blood from a handful of donors. Measured with immunoSEQ multiplex PCR; TCRdb has only the in-frame clones, and not every one. The table has 50,000 to 70,000 clones, around 88% seen once; the top ten hold 5% to 6%. Material for sequencing was PBMCs. The receptors come from a human donor in good health. Some clones in this sample may be carry-over from other donors' samples. Both conserved end residues are part of each CDR3. Each record gives: D gene, J gene, V gene, clone size, CDR3 DNA, CDR3 protein. The D gene is left open where the match is weak. A clone size is listed for some rows: how often the clone was seen (once, few, many), or a class if it is expanded.

.	TRBJ2-5	TRBV7-8	.	TGTGCCAGCAGCTGGCCCCAAGAGACCCAGTACTTC	CASSWPQETQYF
.	TRBJ1-6	TRBV4-3	once	TGCGCCAGCAGCCAAGATATTCTAGGTAGGAGTAGCGCCTATAATTCACCCCTCCACTTT	CASSQDILGRSSAYNSPLHF
TRBD2	TRBJ2-3	TRBV10-3	.	TGTGCCACCGTAGCGGGGCAGGGAGATACGCAGTATTTT	CATVAGQGDTQYF
.	TRBJ1-5	TRBV30	few	TGTGCCTGGAGTGTAACTGGGGCAGGAAACAATCAGCCCCAGCATTTT	CAWSVTGAGNNQPQHF
TRBD1	TRBJ1-5	TRBV5-1	.	TGCGCCAGCAGCTCCGGACTGGGACAGGGAAATCAGCCCCAGCATTTT	CASSSGLGQGNQPQHF
TRBD1	TRBJ2-7	TRBV5-1	.	TGCGCCAGCAGCTTATCATCGACAGGGGGGTTCTCCTACGAGCAGTACTTC	CASSLSSTGGFSYEQYF
TRBD1	TRBJ1-6	TRBV5-1	.	TGCGCCAGCAGCTTACAAGGACAGGGTAGTTCACCCCTCCACTTT	CASSLQGQGSSPLHF
TRBD1	TRBJ1-1	TRBV18	.	TGTGCCAGCTCGGGGGACAGGGCTAACACTGAAGCTTTCTTT	CASSGDRANTEAFF
TRBD1	TRBJ1-5	TRBV7-9	.	TGTGCCAGCAGCCCAGGGGGCGCGGGTCAGCCCCAGCATTTT	CASSPGGAGQPQHF
TRBD1	TRBJ2-7	TRBV15	.	TGTGCCACCAGCAGAGATTTCAAACAGGGGACCTCCTACGAGCAGTACTTC	CATSRDFKQGTSYEQYF
TRBD2	TRBJ2-3	TRBV6-1	.	TGTGCCAGCAGTGACTCGAGTGGGGGGGCAGATACGCAGTATTTT	CASSDSSGGADTQYF
.	TRBJ1-6	TRBV2	.	TGTGCCAGCACGTTAGAGTACAGAAATTCACCCCTCCACTTT	CASTLEYRNSPLHF
TRBD2	TRBJ2-1	TRBV19	once	TGTGCCAGTAGTATAGGGGGGGGGTTGGAGCAGTTCTTC	CASSIGGGLEQFF
.	TRBJ1-1	TRBV4-1	.	TGCGCCAGCAGCCAAGGGGGCCCGCGGATGAACACTGAAGCTTTCTTT	CASSQGGPRMNTEAFF
.	TRBJ2-5	TRBV19	.	TGTGCCAGTAGTCCCCGAGTCCAAGAGACCCAGTACTTC	CASSPRVQETQYF
.	TRBJ2-1	TRBV9	.	TGTGCCAGCAGCTATAGAGGAGGAGGATCCTACAATGAGCAGTTCTTC	CASSYRGGGSYNEQFF
.	TRBJ2-3	TRBV5-4	once	TGTGCCAGCAGCCCCCGGGATGGCACAGATACGCAGTATTTT	CASSPRDGTDTQYF
.	TRBJ1-2	TRBV6-5	.	TGTGCCAGCAGTTACTTCCAGGGTGGGGACTATGGCTACACCTTC	CASSYFQGGDYGYTF
TRBD2	TRBJ2-7	TRBV7-2	once	TGTGCCAGCAGCTTTAGCGGGGGGGCCTACGAGCAGTACTTC	CASSFSGGAYEQYF
TRBD1	TRBJ2-7	TRBV11-2	.	TGTGCCAGCAGCTTATATTCACCCCGAGGGGGACAGGGGGCCTACGAGCAGTACTTC	CASSLYSPRGGQGAYEQYF
.	TRBJ2-7	TRBV7-2	.	TGTGCCAGCAGCTTAGGACGGAGCTCCTACGAGCAGTACTTC	CASSLGRSSYEQYF
.	TRBJ1-1	TRBV7-3	.	TGTGCCAGCAGCTTCCTAGGACAGAACACTGAAGCTTTCTTT	CASSFLGQNTEAFF
TRBD2	TRBJ2-1	TRBV4-3	.	TGCGCCAGCAGCCAATCACGCGGGAGCTCCTACAATGAGCAGTTCTTC	CASSQSRGSSYNEQFF
TRBD2	TRBJ2-2	TRBV9	.	TGTGCCAGCAGCTCCCCTCGCGGGGGGGCTGTATTGGGGATAGCCGGGGAGCTGTTTTTT	CASSSPRGGAVLGIAGELFF
.	TRBJ2-7	TRBV11-2	.	TGTGCCAGCAGCTTGAGGAGCGAACTCTACGAACAGTACTTC	CASSLRSELYEQYF
.	TRBJ2-4	TRBV4-2	.	TGTGCCAGCAGCCCACGCGTGGGTGAGGTAGCCAAAAACATTCAGTACTTC	CASSPRVGEVAKNIQYF
TRBD1	TRBJ2-7	TRBV7-2	.	TGTGCCAGCAGTTCCGGGACAGGGGGCAAGAAGCAGTACTTC	CASSSGTGGKKQYF
.	TRBJ1-4	TRBV21-1	few	TGTGCCAGCAGCAAAGGAGGGGGGGTTCATGAAAAACTGTTTTTT	CASSKGGGVHEKLFF
TRBD1	TRBJ1-2	TRBV4-2	.	TGTGCCAGCAATCCACGACAGGGGGATAACTATGGCTACACCTTC	CASNPRQGDNYGYTF
.	TRBJ2-7	TRBV2	.	TGTGCCAGCGTGCTAGGAGAGCAGTACTTC	CASVLGEQYF
.	TRBJ1-6	TRBV30	.	TGTGCCTGGAGTGTAGGTGAGGGTTCACCCCTCCACTTT	CAWSVGEGSPLHF
.	TRBJ2-5	TRBV5-4	.	TGTGCCAGCAGCTTGAGACTAGTCGGCGAGACCCAGTACTTC	CASSLRLVGETQYF
TRBD2	TRBJ2-7	TRBV9	few	TGTGCCAGCAGCGCGGGACTAGTCCCCTACGAGCAGTACTTC	CASSAGLVPYEQYF
.	TRBJ1-2	TRBV4-3	.	TGCGCCAGCAGCCGAGACAGAAACTATGGCTACACCTTC	CASSRDRNYGYTF
.	TRBJ2-7	TRBV6-5	.	TGTGCCAGCAGTTACGGACAGCGGAACTACGAGCAGTACTTC	CASSYGQRNYEQYF
TRBD2	TRBJ2-1	TRBV18	.	TGTGCCAGCTCTCGGACTAGCGGGACGTCCTACAATGAGCAGTTCTTC	CASSRTSGTSYNEQFF
TRBD2	TRBJ2-4	TRBV5-6	.	TGTGCCAGCAGCGTAGCGGGGGGGCCCAACATTCAGTACTTC	CASSVAGGPNIQYF
TRBD1	TRBJ2-7	TRBV11-2	.	TGTGCCAGTTGCCGGGACAGGGGGTACGAGCAGTACTTC	CASCRDRGYEQYF
.	TRBJ1-1	TRBV6-1	.	TGTGCCAGCAGGGACCCCGGGGGAGTGAACACTGAAGCTTTCTTT	CASRDPGGVNTEAFF
.	TRBJ1-4	TRBV12-2	.	TGTGCAAGTCGCTTACTAGGACAGGGGGCGGAAAAACTGTTTTTT	CASRLLGQGAEKLFF
TRBD2	TRBJ2-1	TRBV6-5	.	TGTGCCAGCAGCAAAGGACTAGCGGGAATTAATGAGCAGTTCTTC	CASSKGLAGINEQFF
TRBD2	TRBJ2-7	TRBV5-1	once	TGCGCCAGCAGCTCGCGCTTCGGGACTAGCGGGACCTCCTACGAGCAGTACTTC	CASSSRFGTSGTSYEQYF
TRBD2	TRBJ2-1	TRBV5-6	once	TGTGCCAGCAGCTTCCTAGCGGGGGGGCAGTTCTTC	CASSFLAGGQFF
.	TRBJ1-3	TRBV2	.	TGTGCCAGCAGGGCCCGGGGGATTCTTTCTGGAAACACCATATATTTT	CASRARGILSGNTIYF
TRBD2	TRBJ2-1	TRBV7-2	.	TGTGCCAGCAGCTTAGGTTTAGCGGGAGCAGGGGAGCAGTTCTTC	CASSLGLAGAGEQFF
.	TRBJ1-1	TRBV18	.	TGTGCCAGCTCACCACAGGGGGACACTGAAGCTTTCTTT	CASSPQGDTEAFF
.	TRBJ2-5	TRBV5-1	.	TGCGCCAGCAGCTTGGCCCGGGGAAAAGAGACCCAGTACTTC	CASSLARGKETQYF
TRBD1	TRBJ2-2	TRBV19	.	TGTGCCAACTTAAAGACAGGGATGTGGTCCGGGGAGCTGTTTTTT	CANLKTGMWSGELFF
.	TRBJ2-7	TRBV4-2	.	TGTGCCAGCAGCCAAATACTCGACGGGTTCGCCTCCTACGAGCAGTACTTC	CASSQILDGFASYEQYF